Shown below are 28 T cell receptor beta chains from a single sample sequenced in a study of blood T cell repertoires in COVID-19. Using immunoSEQ multiplex PCR, the repertoire was profiled, and TCRdb retains in-frame clones only, with some absent. This sample yields around 160,000 clones, of which around 79% are seen a single time; roughly 11% belongs to the top ten. What was sequenced was PBMCs or T cells enriched from blood (not recorded which). These receptors came from a middle-aged man who had recovered from COVID-19.

This chain joins TRBV6-5 and TRBJ2-5; D possibly corresponds to TRBD1 (6 bases). The V gene lost 2 bases and the J gene lost 1 base, with 11 bases spanning the gap. Germline V gene data show CDR1 as MNHEY and CDR2 as SVGAGI. The CDR3 runs 15 residues. CDR3 loop: CASSYGGSFQETQYF. The CDR3 DNA is TGTGCCAGCAGTTACGGGGGCTCCTTCCAAGAGACCCAGTACTTC.

The chain carries TRBV10-3 and TRBJ2-5, with a tentative D call TRBD1 (5 bases). The V gene lost 0 bases and the J gene lost 7 bases, with 15 bases spanning the gap. CDR3 size: 15 residues. Per germline, CDR1 ENHRY and CDR2 SYGVKD. The CDR3 spells CAISESVGARVTQYF. DNA for the CDR3: TGTGCCATCAGTGAGTCGGTAGGGGCTCGGGTGACCCAGTACTTC.

V gene TRBV2 combines with J gene TRBJ2-7; TRBD1 might be the D (5 bases). This CDR3 has 14 residues. CDR1 SNHLY and CDR2 FYNNEI come from the germline V gene. The ends were cut back, 7 bases at V and 0 bases at J, with 13 bases in the middle. The CDR3, as DNA: TGTGCCAGCATCCCTCAGGGTCCCTCCTACGAGCAGTACTTC. Translation: CASIPQGPSYEQYF.

The J gene is TRBJ2-5, the V gene TRBV5-5; 10 bases fit TRBD1. The length of the CDR3 is 16 residues. Germline CDR1 is SGHKS and CDR2 is YYEKEE (reference sequence). V was pared by 3 bases and J by 4 bases, with 9 bases of the junction left unmatched. CDR3 DNA: TGTGCCAGCAGCTCCCGGACAGGGGGTTCAGGAGAGACCCAGTACTTC. Translation: CASSSRTGGSGETQYF.

The J gene is TRBJ2-2, the V gene TRBV7-2, with D perhaps matching TRBD2 (5 bases). Between the trimmed V and J ends, which lost 7 bases and 5 bases, there was a span of 14 bases. The V gene's germline CDR1 is SGHTA and CDR2 FQGNSA. This CDR3 contains 14 residues. The CDR3 sequence is CASKSLRGTGELFF. The CDR3 DNA follows: TGTGCCAGCAAATCTCTTCGGGGAACCGGGGAGCTGTTTTTT.

J is TRBJ1-5 and V is TRBV19, with D tentatively TRBD1 (5 bases). The ends were cut back, 4 bases at V and 6 bases at J, with 13 bases in the middle. The V gene's germline CDR1 is LNHDA and CDR2 SQIVND (reference sequence). There are 14 residues in the CDR3. The DNA for the CDR3 is TGTGCCAGTAGTACCCAGGGTATCAGTCAGCCCCAGCATTTT. It translates to CASSTQGISQPQHF.

J is TRBJ2-5 and V is TRBV3-1 (or the pseudogene TRBV3-2); a weak D match, TRBD2 (5 bases). Trimming stripped 9 bases from V and 5 bases from J, with 16 bases between. Germline V gene lookup returns CDR1 LGHDT and CDR2 YNNKEL (reference sequence). The CDR3 sequence is 13 residues long. The DNA of the CDR3 is TGTGCCAGTTTGGGCACGGGGTATGAGACCCAGTACTTC. Amino acids: CASLGTGYETQYF.

Only one count was recorded for this clone. The rearrangement links TRBV19 to TRBJ1-5; 8 positions match TRBD1. CDR1 and CDR2 (germline): LNHDA, SQIVND (reference sequence). V was pared by 7 bases and J by 6 bases, with 8 bases of the junction left unmatched. CDR3 length: 14 amino acids. CDR3 in amino acids: CASKPQGVSQPQHF. The CDR3 DNA is TGTGCCAGTAAACCACAGGGGGTTAGTCAGCCCCAGCATTTT. Full variable domain (remainder filled in from reference TRBV19 and TRBJ1-5): DGGITQSPKYLFRKEGQNVTLSCEQNLNHDAMYWYRQDPGQGLRLIYYSQIVNDFQKGDIAEGYSVSREKKESFPLTVTSAQKNPTAFYLCASKPQGVSQPQHFGDGTRLSIL.

The chain recombines TRBV28 with TRBJ1-5, with 9 bases lining up with TRBD1. This CDR3 comprises 16 residues. Per the germline V gene, CDR1 is MDHEN and CDR2 is SYDVKM. The junction had 12 bases not matched to a gene; V was cut back by 5 bases and J by 7 bases. CDR3 DNA: TGTGCCAGCAGTACCAACCCGGGACAGGGAGGACAGCCCCAGCATTTT. This gives the protein CASSTNPGQGGQPQHF.

V is TRBV14 and J is TRBJ2-2; D may be TRBD1 (5 bases). Trimming pared 1 base from V and 6 bases from J, leaving 12 bases between. From germline, CDR1 is SGHDN and CDR2 FVKESK. CDR3 size: 15 residues. Written as DNA, the CDR3 is TGTGCCAGCAGCCAAGGACCTGGGGCAGCCGGGGAGCTGTTTTTT. Its protein is CASSQGPGAAGELFF.

The chain couples TRBV10-3 to TRBJ2-3; D unresolved. The CDR3 length is 14 residues. V was cut by 0 bases and J by 12 bases, with 16 bases left in between. CDR1 and CDR2 from the germline V gene are ENHRY and SYGVKD. The CDR3 DNA reads TGTGCCATCAGTGAGTCCGCAGAGCGTTCACCACAGTATTTT. Amino acid sequence: CAISESAERSPQYF.

The rearrangement joins TRBV2 to TRBJ2-7; 7 nucleotides match TRBD2. Losses at the gene ends were 3 bases for V and 0 bases for J; bases not matched to a gene: 8. The CDR3 is made up of 16 amino acids. CDR1 and CDR2 from the germline V gene are SNHLY and FYNNEI. In DNA form, the CDR3 reads TGTGCCAGCAGTGAGTTTCTAGCGGACCTCTCCTACGAGCAGTACTTC. This encodes CASSEFLADLSYEQYF.

J is TRBJ2-6 and V is TRBV9; TRBD1 might be the D (6 bases). The CDR3 is made up of 15 amino acids. CDR1 and CDR2 from the germline V gene are SGDLS and YYNGEE. V gave up 3 bases and J gave up 4 bases, with 11 bases separating them. The CDR3 loop reads CASSAGTLGANVLTF. In nucleotides, the CDR3 is TGTGCCAGCAGCGCCGGGACACTCGGGGCCAACGTCCTGACTTTC. The variable domain in full, completed from reference TRBV9 and TRBJ2-6, reads DSGVTQTPKHLITATGQRVTLRCSPRSGDLSVYWYQQSLDQGLQFLIQYYNGEERAKGNILERFSAQQFPDLHSELNLSSLELGDSALYFCASSAGTLGANVLTFGAGSRLTVL.

The V gene is TRBV15, the J gene TRBJ1-6, with a weak D call TRBD1 (6 bases). Germline V gene data show CDR1 as LNHNV and CDR2 as YYDKDF (reference sequence). Deletions cut 3 bases from V and 2 bases from J, with 20 bases between. CDR3 length: 19 residues. The chain's CDR3 is CATSSPRRGGTAYNSPLHF. The CDR3 nucleotides are TGTGCCACCAGCAGTCCCCGGAGGGGGGGCACTGCCTATAATTCACCCCTCCACTTT.

This chain joins TRBV7-2 and TRBJ2-7, with D perhaps matching TRBD2 (5 bases). Deletions cut 1 base from V and 2 bases from J, with 12 bases between. CDR3 length: 15 amino acids. CDR1 and CDR2 (germline): SGHTA, FQGNSA. The CDR3 sequence: CASSLVSSSPYEQYF. The CDR3 DNA reads as TGTGCCAGCAGCTTAGTATCTAGCTCCCCCTACGAGCAGTACTTC.

This chain uses TRBV2 with TRBJ2-5; TRBD1 agrees at 11 bases. Germline V gene data show CDR1 as SNHLY and CDR2 as FYNNEI. The V and J ends lost 6 bases and 5 bases, in that order; junction bases with no gene match: 8. The CDR3 is 15 residues long. This CDR3 reads CASRVGQGARETQYF. As DNA, the CDR3 is TGTGCCAGCAGGGTCGGACAGGGGGCTCGGGAGACCCAGTACTTC.

This clone was seen only once. The V and J genes are TRBV6-5 and TRBJ2-5, with D perhaps TRBD2 (5 bases). This CDR3 contains 14 residues. The V end was cut by 2 bases, the J end by 2 bases, with 9 bases between. Per the germline V gene, CDR1 is MNHEY and CDR2 is SVGAGI. In DNA form, the CDR3 reads TGTGCCAGCAGTTACGAACCGGGACAAGAGACCCAGTACTTC. This encodes CASSYEPGQETQYF.

In this sample, this clone turned up once. The chain joins TRBV28 to TRBJ2-2; D not certain. CDR1 and CDR2 (germline): MDHEN, SYDVKM. V lost 3 bases, J lost 5 bases, and 13 bases lay in between. This CDR3 has 15 residues. CDR3 coding DNA: TGTGCCAGCAGTTTGGGCTCCTTCACGACCGGGGAGCTGTTTTTT. Residues: CASSLGSFTTGELFF.

The V and J genes are TRBV30 and TRBJ2-7, with 7 bases lining up with TRBD1. Trimming cost V 2 bases and J 3 bases; bases outside gene matches: 4. CDR3 size: 13 residues. The germline gives CDR1 GTSNPN, CDR2 SVGIG (reference sequence). CDR3 protein: CAWSKGQNYEQYF. The DNA of the CDR3 is TGTGCCTGGAGTAAGGGACAGAACTACGAGCAGTACTTC.

V usage is TRBV2 and J usage is TRBJ2-2, with 10 bases identical to TRBD2. The germline gives CDR1 SNHLY, CDR2 FYNNEI. This CDR3 has 16 residues. The junction had 8 bases not matched to a gene; V was cut back by 5 bases and J by 5 bases. The DNA for the CDR3 is TGTGCCAGCAGTTCCTCTAGCGGGAGAGGGACCGGGGAGCTGTTTTTT. Translated, it gives CASSSSSGRGTGELFF. Full variable domain (outside the CDR3, taken from reference TRBV2 and TRBJ2-2): EPEVTQTPSHQVTQMGQEVILRCVPISNHLYFYWYRQILGQKVEFLVSFYNNEISEKSEIFDDQFSVERPDGSNFTLKIRSTKLEDSAMYFCASSSSSGRGTGELFFGEGSRLTVL.

This clone was counted between two and nine times. The chain is built from TRBV5-4 and TRBJ2-7; D is possibly TRBD2 (6 bases). Germline assignment: CDR1 SGHNT and CDR2 YYREEE (reference sequence). The CDR3 spans 14 residues. V dropped 4 bases and J dropped 9 bases, with 20 bases sitting between them. The CDR3 sequence: CASSMSSVSSGQYF. The CDR3 nucleotides read TGTGCCAGCAGCATGTCTAGCGTCAGCAGTGGGCAGTACTTC.

The gene calls are TRBV5-1 and TRBJ1-5, with TRBD1 as a possible D gene (5 bases). Germline CDR1 SGHRS, CDR2 YFSETQ. This CDR3 region has 15 residues. With 0 bases removed from V and 6 bases from J, the gap between germline ends came to 13 bases. For the CDR3, the DNA is TGCGCCAGCAGCTTGGATGCGGGGCTGGGTCAGCCCCAGCATTTT. Amino acids: CASSLDAGLGQPQHF. The full variable domain, in which reference TRBV5-1 and TRBJ1-5 provide the parts outside the CDR3, is KAGVTQTPRYLIKTRGQQVTLSCSPISGHRSVSWYQQTPGQGLQFLFEYFSETQRNKGNFPGRFSGRQFSNSRSEMNVSTLELGDSALYLCASSLDAGLGQPQHFGDGTRLSIL.

This sequence joins TRBV7-3 and TRBJ2-3; D is unresolved. V lost 5 bases and J 7 bases, leaving 16 bases between the germline ends. Germline-derived CDR1 and CDR2 are SGHTA and FQGTGA. The CDR3 contains 14 residues. The CDR3 bases are TGTGCCAGCAGCCCCCACCCCCAGGTGAATACGCAGTATTTT. Its translation: CASSPHPQVNTQYF.

The rearrangement joins TRBV2 to TRBJ1-2, with D unresolved. Germline CDR1 and CDR2: SNHLY and FYNNEI. This CDR3 is 14 amino acids long. The ends were cut back, 2 bases at V and 2 bases at J, with 9 bases in the middle. The DNA of the CDR3 is TGTGCCAGCAGTGAAAAGCCCTCCAACTATGGCTACACCTTC. Its protein product is CASSEKPSNYGYTF. The full variable domain, its missing parts supplied by reference TRBV2 and TRBJ1-2, is EPEVTQTPSHQVTQMGQEVILRCVPISNHLYFYWYRQILGQKVEFLVSFYNNEISEKSEIFDDQFSVERPDGSNFTLKIRSTKLEDSAMYFCASSEKPSNYGYTFGSGTRLTVV.

V is TRBV27 and J is TRBJ2-7, with TRBD1 identical over 11 bases. Germline trimming cut 5 bases from V and 2 bases from J; bases unmatched to any gene: 17. Per the germline V gene, CDR1 is MNHEY and CDR2 is SMNVEV (reference sequence). The CDR3 contains 19 residues. The CDR3 nucleotides read TGTGCCAGCAGTAATCTCCTGGACAGGGGGCTGGAAGTGCCCTACGAGCAGTACTTC. Its translation: CASSNLLDRGLEVPYEQYF.

This chain joins TRBV6-2 or TRBV6-3 and TRBJ2-1; D unclear. CDR3 length equals 15 residues. Germline V lookup: CDR1 MNHEY, CDR2 SVGEGT. Trimming left V 6 bases short and J 5 bases short, with 17 bases between. CDR3 in amino acids: CASSLPGSWDNEQFF. The CDR3 DNA sequence: TGTGCCAGCAGCCTACCGGGTTCCTGGGACAATGAGCAGTTCTTC.

The chain joins TRBV18 to TRBJ1-1; 9 bases fit TRBD1. The CDR3 is 15 amino acids. Germline V lookup: CDR1 KGHSH, CDR2 LQKENI. V lost 2 bases, J lost 4 bases, and 5 bases stayed unmatched. The CDR3 region is CASSPNKDRGTEAFF. CDR3 DNA sequence: TGTGCCAGCTCACCAAACAAGGACAGGGGCACTGAAGCTTTCTTT.

The genes are TRBV19 and TRBJ2-3; D perhaps matches TRBD2 (6 bases). Germline values: CDR1 LNHDA, CDR2 SQIVND (reference sequence). This CDR3 has 16 residues. V was trimmed by 5 bases and J by 2 bases, leaving 17 bases between them. In DNA form, the CDR3 reads TGTGCCAGTAGTTTCTCCGGGACTGGGTTCACAGATACGCAGTATTTT. This translates into CASSFSGTGFTDTQYF.